This T cell receptor (beta chain) was captured in a study of tumour-infiltrating T cells in Burkitt lymphoma. Germline CDR1 is SNHLY and CDR2 is FYNNEI. The length of the CDR3 is 14 residues. Trimming took 4 bases from V and 4 from J, leaving 10 bases between them. Assay: immunoSEQ multiplex PCR; the TCRdb copy retains only in-frame clones and omits some. This table has roughly 9,200 clones, about two thirds appearing once. Input material: tumor tissue. This TCR was sampled from a human donor with diffuse large B-cell lymphoma. The chain is built from TRBV2 and TRBJ2-2; D call uncertain. The CDR3, as DNA: TGTGCCAGCAGTGCCCCGCAGACCACCGGGGAGCTGTTTTTT. It is translated as CASSAPQTTGELFF.